Listed below are T cell receptor beta chains from one sample, sequenced in a study of cytomegalovirus exposure and HLA in healthy donors. Method: immunoSEQ multiplex PCR; TCRdb's copy keeps in-frame clones and lacks some. There are 150,000 to 200,000 clones in the sample; 82% occur only once, and over 0.85% lies in the top ten. The sequenced sample consisted of PBMCs. These receptors all stem from a girl aged 2 to 9 in good health and CMV-seropositive. The conserved cysteine and the conserved F or W are not part of the CDR3 here. The D gene is left open where the match is weak.

D gene	V gene	J gene	CDR3 protein
TRBD1	TRBV30	TRBJ1-4	AWDDAGTANEKLF
TRBD2	TRBV4-2	TRBJ2-1	ASSQSLAGVSYNEQF
-	TRBV23-1	TRBJ2-3	ASIPQGITDTQY
-	TRBV19	TRBJ1-1	ASSMTPSATEAF
TRBD1	TRBV29-1	TRBJ2-7	SVEGVGGPGEQY
TRBD1	TRBV9	TRBJ2-2	ASSVGYRGKTGELF
TRBD1	TRBV19	TRBJ1-4	ASGGQTEKLF
TRBD1	TRBV27	TRBJ2-7	ASSPGQGDYEQY
TRBD2	TRBV4-1	TRBJ2-7	ASTTSRAGTDEQY
-	TRBV28	TRBJ1-1	ASSLLPGWTEAF
TRBD2	TRBV4-1	TRBJ2-7	ASSQGGLAASAAHEQY
TRBD2	TRBV5-4	TRBJ2-7	ASSLVASGGDEQY
-	TRBV5-1	TRBJ1-5	ASSLSNSRNQPQH
TRBD2	TRBV11-2	TRBJ2-1	ASEGMRETHEQF
-	TRBV4-2	TRBJ2-6	ASSQARGSGANVLT
TRBD2	TRBV5-4	TRBJ2-7	ASSLDPGRGEQY
-	TRBV18	TRBJ2-2	ASSPSEAPGELF
-	TRBV30	TRBJ2-7	AWSAPLGGRAPYEQY
TRBD1	TRBV5-6	TRBJ2-2	ASSILTGYGELF
-	TRBV4-1	TRBJ2-5	ASSQPTSGKYQETQY
-	TRBV21-1	TRBJ2-1	ASIFPGQGSHGQF
-	TRBV30	TRBJ2-5	AWRQNQETQY
-	TRBV25-1	TRBJ2-5	AIPGEPGEQY
TRBD2	TRBV5-1	TRBJ2-3	ASSLLAGVGTDTQY
-	TRBV30	TRBJ1-3	AWSVAGALGNTIY